Detailed here is one T cell receptor beta chain. What it binds is unknown. The PCR employed 60 Vbeta primers together with 13 Jbeta primers. Assay used: immunoSEQ multiplex PCR; TCRdb lists only in-frame clones, some missing. This sample has about 150,000 clones, with about 88% found just once. The CDR3 covers 16 residues. V shed 4 bases and J 0 bases; nucleotides not matched to a gene: 5. Germline values: CDR1 SGHRS, CDR2 YFSETQ. The data derive from a study of cytomegalovirus exposure and HLA in healthy donors. Study-level findings and limits: A further, later analysis showed that HLA-associated TCR beta chains (compared with equally common others) were more clonally expanded. The authors judged a highly shared variant cluster likely a sequencing artifact. TCR beta sequences numbering roughly 16,000 were associated with HLA alleles at 0.05 false discovery rate in a later analysis.

Sequencing was carried out using PBMCs. The rearrangement links TRBV5-1 to TRBJ2-3, with 10 positions matching TRBD1. The TCR comes from a woman aged 18-35 years in good health and CMV-seronegative. The CDR3 here is CASSPGQGPSTDTQYF. Here the CDR3 DNA reads TGCGCCAGCAGCCCGGGACAGGGGCCGAGCACAGATACGCAGTATTTT.